This T cell receptor beta chain was captured in a study of blood T cell repertoires in COVID-19. About the research overall: PBMCs, B-cell-depleted T cells, or T cells provided the cDNA or gDNA that made up the material.

Clones were sequenced by immunoSEQ multiplex PCR, and TCRdb holds only the in-frame ones, with some missing. The table has 94,000 or so clones, roughly 84% seen once. Trimming cost V 5 bases and J 6 bases; bases outside gene matches: 15. The CDR3 has 17 amino acids. Looked up from germline, CDR1 is SGHTA and CDR2 is FQGTGA. Sequenced: peripheral blood. The receptor comes from a man aged 55 to 69 with acute or convalescent COVID-19. The V and J genes are TRBV7-3 and TRBJ2-2, with 7 bases lining up with TRBD1. The CDR3 here is CASSPSRNRGLSGELFF. The CDR3 DNA is TGTGCCAGCAGCCCTTCTCGGAACAGGGGTTTGTCCGGGGAGCTGTTTTTT. Together with reference TRBV7-3 and TRBJ2-2, the CDR3 gives the full variable domain: GAGVSQTPSNKVTEKGKYVELRCDPISGHTALYWYRQSLGQGPEFLIYFQGTGAADDSGLPNDRFFAVRPEGSVSTLKIQRTERGDSAVYLCASSPSRNRGLSGELFFGEGSRLTVL.